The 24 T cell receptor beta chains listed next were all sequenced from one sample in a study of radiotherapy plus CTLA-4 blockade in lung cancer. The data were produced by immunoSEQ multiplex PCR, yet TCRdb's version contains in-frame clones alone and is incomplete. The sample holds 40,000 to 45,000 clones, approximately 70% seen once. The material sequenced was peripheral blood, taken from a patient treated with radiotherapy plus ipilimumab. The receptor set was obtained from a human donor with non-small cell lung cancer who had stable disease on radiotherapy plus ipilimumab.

DNA of the CDR3: TGTGCCAGCAGGCAGCGGGGGGGCTTGGGAGAGCAGTACTTC. Amino acid sequence: CASRQRGGLGEQYF. The chain employs TRBV6-5 and TRBJ2-7; 10 nucleotides agree with TRBD2. The V gene's germline CDR1 is MNHEY and CDR2 SVGAGI. The CDR3 extends over 14 amino acids. J was trimmed by 7 bases and V by 6 bases; bases with no gene match: 9.

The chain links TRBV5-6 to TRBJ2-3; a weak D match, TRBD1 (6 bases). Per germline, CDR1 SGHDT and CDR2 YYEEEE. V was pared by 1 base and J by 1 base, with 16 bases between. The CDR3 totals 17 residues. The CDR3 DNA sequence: TGTGCCAGCAGCTTGAGGCAGGGGAGTTGGGGCACAGATACGCAGTATTTT. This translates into CASSLRQGSWGTDTQYF.

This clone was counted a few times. DNA for the CDR3: TGCGCCAGCAGCGAACGCCCAGGGGAGACCTATGGCTACACCTTC. Its translation is CASSERPGETYGYTF. The chain couples TRBV5-1 to TRBJ1-2; D is perhaps TRBD1 (6 bases). This CDR3 contains 15 residues. Deletions cut 4 bases from V and 4 bases from J, with 17 bases between. Germline CDR1 and CDR2: SGHRS and YFSETQ.

The CDR3 loop reads CASKTATTDTQYF. The CDR3, as DNA: TGTGCCAGCAAGACAGCTACAACAGATACGCAGTATTTT. This chain connects TRBV6-6 to TRBJ2-3, with D tentatively TRBD1 (5 bases). This CDR3 is 13 amino acids long. CDR1 is MNHNY and CDR2 is SVGAGI in the germline V gene (reference sequence). Trimming took 7 bases from V and 3 from J, leaving 11 bases between them.

The CDR3 protein is CATTGPVGQNTEAFF. The CDR3 DNA follows: TGCGCCACCACTGGACCGGTGGGGCAGAACACTGAAGCTTTCTTT. V usage is TRBV4-1 and J usage is TRBJ1-1, with D possibly being TRBD1 (5 bases). This CDR3 is 15 amino acids long. The ends were cut back, 10 bases at V and 1 base at J, with 19 bases in the middle. Germline V gene sequence: CDR1 MGHRA, CDR2 YSYEKL.

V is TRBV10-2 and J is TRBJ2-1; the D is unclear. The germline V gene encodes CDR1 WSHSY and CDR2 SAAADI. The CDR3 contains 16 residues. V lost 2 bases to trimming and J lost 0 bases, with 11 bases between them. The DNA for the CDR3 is TGCGCCAGCAGTGAGGGGTCCGGGTTCTCCTACAATGAGCAGTTCTTC. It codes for CASSEGSGFSYNEQFF.

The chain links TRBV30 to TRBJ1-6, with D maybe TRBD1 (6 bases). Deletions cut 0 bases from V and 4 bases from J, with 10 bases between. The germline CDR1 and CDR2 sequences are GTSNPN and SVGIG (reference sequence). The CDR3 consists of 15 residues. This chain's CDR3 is CAWSVAGVYNSPLHF. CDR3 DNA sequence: TGTGCCTGGAGTGTGGCAGGGGTTTATAATTCACCCCTCCACTTT.

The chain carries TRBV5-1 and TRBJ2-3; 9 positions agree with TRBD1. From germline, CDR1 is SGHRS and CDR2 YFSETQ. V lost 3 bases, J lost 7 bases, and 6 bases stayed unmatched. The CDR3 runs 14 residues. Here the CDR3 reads CASSSTGGSNTQYF. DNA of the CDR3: TGCGCCAGCAGCTCGACAGGGGGGTCAAATACGCAGTATTTT.

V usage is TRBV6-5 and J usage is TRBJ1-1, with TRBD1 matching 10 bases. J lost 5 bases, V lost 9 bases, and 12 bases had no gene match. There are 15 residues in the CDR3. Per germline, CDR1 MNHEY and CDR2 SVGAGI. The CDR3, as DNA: TGTGCCAGACTAACAAGTGGGACAGGGGAGACTGAAGCTTTCTTT. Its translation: CARLTSGTGETEAFF.

The CDR3 sequence: CASSRDSFYNEQFF. The CDR3 DNA is TGCGCCAGCAGCCGGGACAGCTTTTACAATGAGCAGTTCTTC. The chain employs TRBV5-1 and TRBJ2-1; 7 nucleotides match TRBD1. The CDR3 has 14 residues. Per germline, CDR1 SGHRS and CDR2 YFSETQ. Germline trimming cut 4 bases from V and 4 bases from J; bases unmatched to any gene: 5.

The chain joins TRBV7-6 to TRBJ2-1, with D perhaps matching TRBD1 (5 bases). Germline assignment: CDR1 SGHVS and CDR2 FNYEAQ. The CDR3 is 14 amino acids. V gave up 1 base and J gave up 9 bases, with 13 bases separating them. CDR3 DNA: TGTGCCAGCAGCTTAGATAGTCAGGGTAGTGAGCAGTTCTTC. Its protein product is CASSLDSQGSEQFF.

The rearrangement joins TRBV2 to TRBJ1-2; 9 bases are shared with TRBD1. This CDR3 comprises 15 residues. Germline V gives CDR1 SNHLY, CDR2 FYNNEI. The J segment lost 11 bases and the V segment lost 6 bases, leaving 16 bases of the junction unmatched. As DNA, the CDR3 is TGTGCCAGCAGGGGGGTCCGGGACAGGGAACGAAAGTACACCTTC. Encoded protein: CASRGVRDRERKYTF.

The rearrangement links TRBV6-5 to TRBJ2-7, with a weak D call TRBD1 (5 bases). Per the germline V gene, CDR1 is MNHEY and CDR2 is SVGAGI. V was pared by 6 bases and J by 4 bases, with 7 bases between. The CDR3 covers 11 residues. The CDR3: CASRDIYEQYF. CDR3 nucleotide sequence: TGTGCCAGCAGGGACATTTACGAGCAGTACTTC.

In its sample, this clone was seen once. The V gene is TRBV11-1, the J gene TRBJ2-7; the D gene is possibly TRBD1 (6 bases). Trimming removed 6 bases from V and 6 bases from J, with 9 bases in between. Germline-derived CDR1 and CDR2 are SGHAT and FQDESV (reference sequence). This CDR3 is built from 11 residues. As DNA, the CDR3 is TGTGCCAGCAGGGGACAAAGCGAGCAGTACTTC. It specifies CASRGQSEQYF.

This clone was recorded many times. The CDR3 region has the DNA TGTGCCAGTAGTCGACAGGGGGCTGGGGGGAGGACTGAAGCTTTCTTT. Translating gives CASSRQGAGGRTEAFF. This chain joins TRBV19 and TRBJ1-1; 10 nucleotides align to TRBD1. This CDR3 comprises 16 residues. CDR1 and CDR2 (germline): LNHDA, SQIVND (reference sequence). V lost 5 bases, J lost 5 bases, and 11 bases stayed unmatched.

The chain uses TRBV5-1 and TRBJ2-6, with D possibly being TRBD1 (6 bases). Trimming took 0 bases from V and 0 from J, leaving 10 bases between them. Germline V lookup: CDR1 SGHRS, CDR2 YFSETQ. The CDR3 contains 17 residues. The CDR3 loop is CASSLAGTNSGANVLTF. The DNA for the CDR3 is TGCGCCAGCAGCTTGGCCGGGACAAACTCTGGGGCCAACGTCCTGACTTTC.

The CDR3 DNA reads TGTGCCAGCAGCCCCCGGGGTCGGAACACCGGGGAGCTGTTTTTT. Translating gives CASSPRGRNTGELFF. This chain joins TRBV9 and TRBJ2-2, with a possible D match to TRBD2 (5 bases). Trimming took 4 bases from V and 1 from J, leaving 11 bases between them. The germline V gene encodes CDR1 SGDLS and CDR2 YYNGEE. CDR3 length: 15 amino acids.

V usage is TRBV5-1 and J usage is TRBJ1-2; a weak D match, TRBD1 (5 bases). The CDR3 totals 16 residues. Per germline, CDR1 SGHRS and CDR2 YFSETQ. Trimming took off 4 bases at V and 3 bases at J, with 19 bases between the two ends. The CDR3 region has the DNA TGCGCCAGCAGCCCCCGCGAGCGGGGGTTGGACTATGGCTACACCTTC. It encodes CASSPRERGLDYGYTF.

CDR3 sequence: CSVAPPGTGRDTQYF. CDR3 DNA: TGCAGCGTCGCACCCCCTGGCACAGGCAGAGATACGCAGTATTTT. This chain links TRBV29-1 with TRBJ2-3, with a possible D match to TRBD1 (5 bases). This CDR3 contains 15 residues. V lost 6 bases and J 5 bases, leaving 21 bases between the germline ends. CDR1 and CDR2 from the germline V gene are SQVTM and ANQGSEA.

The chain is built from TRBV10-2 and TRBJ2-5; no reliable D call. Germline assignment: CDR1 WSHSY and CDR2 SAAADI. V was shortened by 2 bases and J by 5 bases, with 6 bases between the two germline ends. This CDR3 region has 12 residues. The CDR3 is CASSEIGETQYF. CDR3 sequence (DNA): TGCGCCAGCAGTGAGATCGGGGAGACCCAGTACTTC.

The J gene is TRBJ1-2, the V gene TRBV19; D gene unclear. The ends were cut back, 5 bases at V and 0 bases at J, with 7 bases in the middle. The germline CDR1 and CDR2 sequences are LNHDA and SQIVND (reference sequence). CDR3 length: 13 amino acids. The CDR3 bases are TGTGCCAGTAGTCGCACAGCTAACTATGGCTACACCTTC. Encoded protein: CASSRTANYGYTF.

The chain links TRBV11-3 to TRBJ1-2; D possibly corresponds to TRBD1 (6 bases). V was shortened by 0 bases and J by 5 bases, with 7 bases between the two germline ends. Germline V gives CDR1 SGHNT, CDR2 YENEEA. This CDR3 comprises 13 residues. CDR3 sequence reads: CASSLDRGYGYTF. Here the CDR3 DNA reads TGTGCCAGCAGCTTAGACAGGGGATATGGCTACACCTTC.

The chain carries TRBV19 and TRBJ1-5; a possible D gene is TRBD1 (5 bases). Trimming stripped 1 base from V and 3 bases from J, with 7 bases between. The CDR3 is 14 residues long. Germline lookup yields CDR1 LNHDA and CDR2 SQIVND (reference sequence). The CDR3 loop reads CASSIGRDNQPQHF. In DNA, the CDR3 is TGTGCCAGTAGTATAGGCAGGGACAATCAGCCCCAGCATTTT.

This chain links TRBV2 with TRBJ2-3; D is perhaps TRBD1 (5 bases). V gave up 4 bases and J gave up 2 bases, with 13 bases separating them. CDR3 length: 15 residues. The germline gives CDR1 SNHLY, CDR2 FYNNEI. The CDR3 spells CASSGVGRDTDTQYF. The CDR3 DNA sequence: TGTGCCAGCAGTGGGGTTGGCAGGGACACAGATACGCAGTATTTT.